The table lists the clone carrying this TCR beta chain with a few counts. What it binds is not known. 60 Vbeta and 13 Jbeta primers were used in PCR. Repertoires were generated with immunoSEQ multiplex PCR, while TCRdb's copy carries only in-frame clones and drops some. The data hold approximately 150,000 clones, with roughly four fifths observed a single time. CDR1 is MNHEY, CDR2 SVGAGI, per germline. V lost 5 bases and J lost 13, with 12 bases in between. This CDR3 is 11 amino acids long. The data were taken from a study of cytomegalovirus exposure and HLA in healthy donors. Overall study context: The early release's HLA-typed donors yielded roughly 85 million unique TCRs. Study-level findings and limits: Rare sequences made up most TCRs, while some public TCRs were found in many donors. With later analysis, a missense DCLRE1C variant became linked to TCR beta V- and J-gene trimming. A later analysis reportedly found that, within productive TCRs, an Asian-associated ancestry cluster had fewer N-insertions than the mean observed across the approximately 700 donors.

This sequence was found in a female donor in good health and CMV-seronegative. V and J are TRBV6-5 and TRBJ2-1; possible D gene TRBD2, 5 bases. Sequencing was carried out using PBMCs. The CDR3 here is CASSEIGGQFF. The CDR3, as DNA: TGTGCCAGCAGTGAAATCGGAGGACAGTTCTTC.